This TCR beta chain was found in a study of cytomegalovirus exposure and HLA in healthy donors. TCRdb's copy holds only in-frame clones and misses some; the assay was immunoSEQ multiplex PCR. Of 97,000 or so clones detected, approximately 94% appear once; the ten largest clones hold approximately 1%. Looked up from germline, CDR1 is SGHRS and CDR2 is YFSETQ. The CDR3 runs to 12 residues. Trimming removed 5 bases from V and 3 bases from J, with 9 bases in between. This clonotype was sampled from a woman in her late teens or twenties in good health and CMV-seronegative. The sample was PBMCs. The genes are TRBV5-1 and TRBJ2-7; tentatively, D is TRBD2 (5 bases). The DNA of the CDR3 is TGCGCCAGCAGGCAGGACTTCTACGAGCAGTACTTC. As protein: CASRQDFYEQYF.